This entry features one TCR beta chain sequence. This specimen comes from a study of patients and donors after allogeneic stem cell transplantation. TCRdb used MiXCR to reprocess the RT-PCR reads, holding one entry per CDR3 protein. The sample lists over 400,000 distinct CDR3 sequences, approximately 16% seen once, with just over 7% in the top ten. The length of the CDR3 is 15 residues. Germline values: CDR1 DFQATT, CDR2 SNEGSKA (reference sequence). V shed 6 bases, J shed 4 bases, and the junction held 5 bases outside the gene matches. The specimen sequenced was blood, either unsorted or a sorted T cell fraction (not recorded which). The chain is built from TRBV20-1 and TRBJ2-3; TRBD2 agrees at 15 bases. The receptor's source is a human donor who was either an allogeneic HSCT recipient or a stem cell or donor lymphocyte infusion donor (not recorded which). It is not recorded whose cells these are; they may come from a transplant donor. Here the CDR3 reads CSAAGLAGGPDTQYF. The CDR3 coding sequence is TGCAGTGCAGCCGGACTAGCGGGGGGGCCAGATACGCAGTATTTT.